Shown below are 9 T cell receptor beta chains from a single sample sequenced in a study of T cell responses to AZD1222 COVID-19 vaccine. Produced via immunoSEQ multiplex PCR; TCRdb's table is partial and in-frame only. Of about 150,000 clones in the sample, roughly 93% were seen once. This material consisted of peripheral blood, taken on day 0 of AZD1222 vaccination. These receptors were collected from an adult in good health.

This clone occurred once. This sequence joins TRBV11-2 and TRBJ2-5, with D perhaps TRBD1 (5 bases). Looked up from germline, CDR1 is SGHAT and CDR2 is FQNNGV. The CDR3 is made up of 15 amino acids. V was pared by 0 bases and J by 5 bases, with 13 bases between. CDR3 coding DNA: TGTGCCAGCAGCTTAGACGGTCAGGGTCGGGAGACCCAGTACTTC. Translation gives CASSLDGQGRETQYF.

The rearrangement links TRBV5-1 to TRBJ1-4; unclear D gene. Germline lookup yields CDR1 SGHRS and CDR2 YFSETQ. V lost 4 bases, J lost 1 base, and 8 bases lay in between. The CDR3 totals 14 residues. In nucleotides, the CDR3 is TGCGCCAGCAGCCCGACGGAAACTAATGAAAAACTGTTTTTT. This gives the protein CASSPTETNEKLFF.

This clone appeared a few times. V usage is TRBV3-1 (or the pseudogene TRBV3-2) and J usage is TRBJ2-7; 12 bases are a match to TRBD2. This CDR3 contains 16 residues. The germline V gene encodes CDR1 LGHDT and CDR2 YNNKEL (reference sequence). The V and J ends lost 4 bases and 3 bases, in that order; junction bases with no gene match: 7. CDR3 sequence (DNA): TGTGCCAGCAGCCCTCCGGGACTAGCGGGCGGCTACGAGCAGTACTTC. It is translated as CASSPPGLAGGYEQYF.

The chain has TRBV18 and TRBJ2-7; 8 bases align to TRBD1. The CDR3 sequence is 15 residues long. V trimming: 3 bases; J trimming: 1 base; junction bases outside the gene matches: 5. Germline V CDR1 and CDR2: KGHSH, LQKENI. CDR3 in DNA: TGTGCCAGCTCACCGCGGACAGGGCATTCCTACGAGCAGTACTTC. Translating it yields CASSPRTGHSYEQYF.

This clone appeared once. CDR3 DNA sequence: TGTGCCAGCAGCTTAGCTAGCGGGAGATACAATGAGCAGTTCTTC. Translated: CASSLASGRYNEQFF. The J gene is TRBJ2-1, the V gene TRBV7-2; 9 nucleotides line up with TRBD2. With 0 bases clipped from V and 4 bases from J, the junction kept 1 base outside the gene matches. In germline, CDR1 is SGHTA, CDR2 FQGNSA. The length of the CDR3 is 15 residues.

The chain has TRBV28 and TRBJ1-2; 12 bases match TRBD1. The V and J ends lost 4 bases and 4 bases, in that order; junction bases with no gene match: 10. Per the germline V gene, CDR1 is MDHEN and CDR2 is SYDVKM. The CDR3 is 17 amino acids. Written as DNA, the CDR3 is TGTGCCAGCAGTTACCCGGGACAGGGGGCGCTGGGCTATGGCTACACCTTC. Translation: CASSYPGQGALGYGYTF.

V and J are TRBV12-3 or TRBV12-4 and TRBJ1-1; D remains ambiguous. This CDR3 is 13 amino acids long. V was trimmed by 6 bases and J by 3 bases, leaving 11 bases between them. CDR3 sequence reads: CASSPTEDTEAFF. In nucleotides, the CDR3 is TGTGCCAGCAGCCCTACAGAGGACACTGAAGCTTTCTTT.

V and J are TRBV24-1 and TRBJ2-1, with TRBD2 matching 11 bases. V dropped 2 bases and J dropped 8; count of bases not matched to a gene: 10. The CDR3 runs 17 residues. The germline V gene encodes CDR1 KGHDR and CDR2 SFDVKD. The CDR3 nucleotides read TGTGCCACCAGTGATTCCACCTCTAGCGGGAGGATATATGAGCAGTTCTTC. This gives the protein CATSDSTSSGRIYEQFF.

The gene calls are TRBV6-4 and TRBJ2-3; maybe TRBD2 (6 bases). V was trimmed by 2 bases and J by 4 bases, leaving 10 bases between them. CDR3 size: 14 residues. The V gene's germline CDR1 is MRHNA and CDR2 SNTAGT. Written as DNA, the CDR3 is TGTGCCAGCAGTGACGGGCGGGACCCAGATACGCAGTATTTT. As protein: CASSDGRDPDTQYF.